The present T cell receptor beta chain was sequenced within a study of regulatory T cells in long-lasting Graves disease. V lost 4 bases and J lost 4; bases outside the gene matches: 9. The CDR3 is 15 amino acids. Germline CDR1 and CDR2: SGHKS and YYEKEE (reference sequence). Time point indicated: newly diagnosed GD, antithyroid drugs for less than 3 months. Extracted PBMC RNA gave rise to the TCR library. Building the TCR beta libraries relied on iRepertoire HTBI primers, and CDR3 regions underwent Arm-PCR. TCRdb independently ran MiXCR on the multiplex PCR reads; one entry per CDR3 protein. The sample records 550,000 or so distinct CDR3 sequences, around 13% being singletons. Findings and limits, study-wide: TCR diversity in persistent Graves' patients was below that of newly diagnosed ones.

A word on this clonotype: No antigen is known for it.

This sample was shared with a second study, whose subject was T cells in Graves' hyperthyroidism and ophthalmopathy. That paper adds: Aged 18 to 65, the patients had hyperthyroidism that was newly diagnosed and had lasted under 2 months. Most thyroid-expanded clonotypes above 0.001 were also found in blood.

Sequenced here: peripheral blood mononuclear cells (PBMCs), sampled at new diagnosis, from a patient treated with antithyroid drugs. This receptor was taken from a woman aged 25 to 45 with Graves disease. The rearrangement links TRBV5-5 to TRBJ1-1; 8 nucleotides agree with TRBD1. The CDR3 sequence: CASSRHARGLTEAFF. In nucleotides, the CDR3 is TGTGCCAGCAGCAGACATGCCAGGGGGCTCACTGAAGCTTTCTTT.